A single sample is the source of the 14 T cell receptor beta chains below, sequenced in a study of blood T cells in healthy people across ages. Primers used in a second PCR of roughly 7 to 11 cycles were a sample-barcoded 5' primer and a J-beta primer mix. TCRdb ran MiXCR on the 5' RACE reads and lists one entry per CDR3 protein. The table has around 400,000 distinct CDR3 sequences, more than 45% seen once. Source material: blood. These receptor sequences come from a man aged 55 to 69 in good health.

This clonotype was recorded many times. V and J are TRBV20-1 and TRBJ2-5; the match to TRBD2 covers 12 bases. This CDR3 has 16 amino acids. Germline values: CDR1 DFQATT, CDR2 SNEGSKA (reference sequence). V lost 3 bases, J lost 2 bases, and 7 bases stayed unmatched. The CDR3 nucleotides read TGCAGTGCTAGGACTAGCGGGAGTTCGGGACAAGAGACCCAGTACTTC. Protein product: CSARTSGSSGQETQYF.

This clonotype showed up just a few times. V gene TRBV29-1 combines with J gene TRBJ1-6; D remains unclear. Trimming cost V 2 bases and J 11 bases, with 1 base left between them. The CDR3 runs 9 residues. CDR1 SQVTM and CDR2 ANQGSEA come from the germline V gene. The CDR3 DNA reads TGCAGCGTTGAAACACCCCTCCACTTT. Its translation: CSVETPLHF. Supplemented by reference TRBV29-1 and TRBJ1-6, the full variable domain reads SAVISQKPSRDICQRGTSLTIQCQVDSQVTMMFWYRQQPGQSLTLIATANQGSEATYESGFVIDKFPISRPNLTFSTLTVSNMSPEDSSIYLCSVETPLHFGNGTRLTVT.

The chain has TRBV5-1 and TRBJ1-4; 7 positions match TRBD1. J lost 4 bases, V lost 3 bases, and 6 bases had no gene match. This CDR3 region has 15 residues. Germline CDR1 SGHRS, CDR2 YFSETQ. CDR3 coding DNA: TGCGCCAGCAGCTCTTCGACAGGGCATAATGAAAAACTGTTTTTT. This codes for CASSSSTGHNEKLFF.

The chain recombines TRBV10-1 with TRBJ2-5; the D gene could be TRBD1 or TRBD2 (5 bases each). The J call may not be correct, given that the DNA end is closer to TRBJ2-7. The CDR3 length is 15 residues. Germline assignment: CDR1 WNHNN and CDR2 SYGVQD (reference sequence). The CDR3 bases are TGCGCCAGCAGTGAGTTCGGGGCTTTTATTAGCGAGCAGTACTTC. Residues: CASSEFGAFISEQYF.

This clonotype came up once. V usage is TRBV5-1 and J usage is TRBJ2-7; D assignment may be TRBD1 or TRBD2 (5 bases each). The closer fit of TRBJ2-5 to the DNA end suggests the J call may be wrong. The germline gives CDR1 SGHRS, CDR2 YFSETQ. The CDR3 spans 16 residues. In DNA, the CDR3 is TGCGCCAGCAGCAGTGGGGGACGCTCGGGGTTGGAGACCCAGTACTTC. Encoded protein: CASSSGGRSGLETQYF.

V usage is TRBV7-2 and J usage is TRBJ1-2, with a possible D match to TRBD1 (6 bases). From germline, CDR1 is SGHTA and CDR2 FQGNSA. V dropped 5 bases and J dropped 7 bases, with 14 bases sitting between them. This CDR3 spans 13 amino acids. In DNA, the CDR3 is TGTGCCAGCAGCCCCGACAGGTTCGGTGGCTACACCTTC. It yields the protein CASSPDRFGGYTF.

CDR3 sequence: CASSGQGTNSPLHF. Here the CDR3 DNA reads TGTGCCAGCTCCGGACAGGGAACTAATTCACCCCTCCACTTT. This chain connects TRBV18 to TRBJ1-6; 8 nucleotides match TRBD1. This CDR3 region has 14 residues. V shed 6 bases, J shed 6 bases, and the junction held 4 bases outside the gene matches. Per the germline V gene, CDR1 is KGHSH and CDR2 is LQKENI. Based on the CDR3 plus reference TRBV18 and TRBJ1-6, the full variable domain is NAGVMQNPRHLVRRRGQEARLRCSPMKGHSHVYWYRQLPEEGLKFMVYLQKENIIDESGMPKERFSAEFPKEGPSILRIQQVVRGDSAAYFCASSGQGTNSPLHFGNGTRLTVT.

This clonotype was seen more than once but under ten times. The chain recombines TRBV4-2 with TRBJ1-2, with a weak D call TRBD1 (6 bases). Trimming removed 0 bases from V and 0 bases from J, with 14 bases in between. This CDR3 region has 17 residues. Germline V gives CDR1 LGHNA, CDR2 YNFKEQ. Here the CDR3 reads CASSQDPGAGANYGYTF. The CDR3 nucleotides read TGTGCCAGCAGCCAAGATCCGGGGGCGGGAGCTAACTATGGCTACACCTTC.

CDR3 region: CASSLDSGGLAGNEQFF. CDR3 bases: TGCGCCAGCAGCTTGGATTCGGGGGGACTAGCGGGTAATGAGCAGTTCTTC. The rearrangement links TRBV5-1 to TRBJ2-1; 12 bases agree with TRBD2. V was pared by 0 bases and J by 7 bases, with 8 bases of the junction left unmatched. This CDR3 has 17 residues. CDR1 and CDR2 from the germline V gene are SGHRS and YFSETQ.

This clonotype was seen more than once but under ten times. The CDR3 DNA reads as TGCAGTGCTTCGGGCGTTCTGAGATGGGGCGTGGGCGAGCAGTACTTC. This codes for CSASGVLRWGVGEQYF. V and J are TRBV20-1 and TRBJ2-7, with D maybe TRBD1 (5 bases). Germline V gene sequence: CDR1 DFQATT, CDR2 SNEGSKA (reference sequence). The length of the CDR3 is 16 residues. The V gene lost 5 bases and the J gene lost 6 bases, with 26 bases spanning the gap.

This clonotype was counted between two and nine times. V is TRBV4-2 and J is TRBJ2-7; 12 bases are a match to TRBD2. V was pared by 1 base and J by 2 bases, with 6 bases of the junction left unmatched. This CDR3 region has 17 residues. Germline CDR1 LGHNA, CDR2 YNFKEQ. Here the CDR3 DNA reads TGTGCCAGCAGCCAAGTGTCTAGCGGGAGGGCACCCTACGAGCAGTACTTC. Protein: CASSQVSSGRAPYEQYF.

CDR3 coding DNA: TGTGCCACTCTAGGGACAGGGGGCTCCGGCGGGGAGCTGTTTTTT. Residues: CATLGTGGSGGELFF. V usage is TRBV27 and J usage is TRBJ2-2; 12 positions match TRBD1. The germline V gene encodes CDR1 MNHEY and CDR2 SMNVEV (reference sequence). Germline trimming cut 10 bases from V and 7 bases from J; bases unmatched to any gene: 10. CDR3 length: 15 residues.

This clonotype was detected only a few times. The chain joins TRBV12-3 or TRBV12-4 to TRBJ2-7; no clear D gene. The CDR3 is 13 amino acids. V was clipped by 6 bases and J by 6 bases, with 15 bases between them. CDR3 sequence: CASSLHRRSEQYF. CDR3 DNA: TGTGCCAGCAGCCTCCATCGGCGGAGCGAGCAGTACTTC.

This clonotype was picked up many times. The V call is TRBV7-2, the J call TRBJ2-3; 14 positions agree with TRBD2. CDR3 size: 17 residues. CDR1 is SGHTA, CDR2 FQGNSA, per germline. The J segment lost 5 bases and the V segment lost 5 bases, leaving 9 bases of the junction unmatched. For the CDR3, the DNA is TGTGCCAGCAGCCGTACCGGGACTAGCGGGGGTGGAGATACGCAGTATTTT. It is translated as CASSRTGTSGGGDTQYF. The variable domain in full, with the rest retrieved from reference TRBV7-2 and TRBJ2-3, is GAGVSQSPSNKVTEKGKDVELRCDPISGHTALYWYRQSLGQGLEFLIYFQGNSAPDKSGLPSDRFSAERTGGSVSTLTIQRTQQEDSAVYLCASSRTGTSGGGDTQYFGPGTRLTVL.